This TCR beta chain was identified in a study of cytomegalovirus exposure and HLA in healthy donors. Study-level information: The platform used for the roughly 130 validation repertoires matched that of the approximately 710 first-cohort repertoires, a later analysis reported.

This clone is a singleton in its sample. Its antigen is not known. The protocol was immunoSEQ multiplex PCR, while the TCRdb copy is restricted to in-frame clones and leaves out a portion. The profile shows roughly 120,000 clones, approximately 94% of them singletons. Points from the study as a whole: Testing in vitro showed three CMV-associated chains specific for CMV antigens. Both high specificity and high sensitivity reportedly marked the classifier's diagnosis of cytomegalovirus status.

Germline V lookup: CDR1 SGHNT, CDR2 YYREEE (reference sequence). The CDR3 is made up of 13 amino acids. V lost 1 base and J 3 bases, leaving 8 bases between the germline ends. Sequencing was performed on PBMCs. The clonotype comes from a woman aged 18-29 years in good health and CMV-seronegative. The chain employs TRBV5-4 and TRBJ2-7; possibly TRBD2 for D (5 bases). The CDR3 reads CASSLFGVYEQYF. CDR3 nucleotides: TGTGCCAGCAGCTTGTTCGGGGTCTACGAGCAGTACTTC.